The 13 T cell receptor beta chains reported below all come from one sample, sequenced in a study of shared clonotypes between healthy human individuals. Profiled with immunoSEQ multiplex PCR; TCRdb holds only in-frame clones, not every one. The table has about 560,000 clones, roughly 72% seen once; the top ten hold around 12%. Material for sequencing was PBMCs. The source is a woman aged 40 to 55 in good health. Some clones in this sample may be carry-over from other donors' samples.

This rearrangement joins TRBV7-9 to TRBJ1-5; 7 nucleotides align to TRBD1. V lost 1 base and J lost 9; bases outside the gene matches: 12. This CDR3 spans 16 amino acids. From germline, CDR1 is SEHNR and CDR2 FQNEAQ (reference sequence). The chain's CDR3 is CASSLEGATGTRPQHF. The DNA of the CDR3 is TGTGCCAGCAGCTTAGAGGGGGCGACAGGAACCCGGCCCCAGCATTTT.

This clone was recorded a few times. The V gene is TRBV6-1, the J gene TRBJ1-5, with a tentative D call TRBD1 (6 bases). Germline V lookup: CDR1 MNHNS, CDR2 SASEGT. Trimming cost V 5 bases and J 2 bases, with 13 bases left between them. The CDR3 extends over 15 amino acids. The CDR3 DNA sequence: TGTGCCAGCAGTAGGGCAGGGGTTGGCAATCAGCCCCAGCATTTT. This codes for CASSRAGVGNQPQHF.

The chain has TRBV7-3 and TRBJ2-1; D may correspond to TRBD1 or TRBD2 (7 bases each). V lost 5 bases to trimming and J lost 7 bases, with 18 bases between them. CDR3 length: 15 residues. Looked up from germline, CDR1 is SGHTA and CDR2 is FQGTGA. The CDR3 DNA is TGTGCCAGCAGCGAACAGGGGACTAAGCTAAATGAGCAGTTCTTC. This encodes CASSEQGTKLNEQFF.

This chain uses TRBV5-4 with TRBJ1-1; the match to TRBD1 covers 8 bases. Germline trimming cut 2 bases from V and 3 bases from J; bases unmatched to any gene: 12. This CDR3 contains 17 residues. CDR1 and CDR2 from the germline V gene are SGHNT and YYREEE (reference sequence). The CDR3 DNA follows: TGTGCCAGCAGCTTCCCGAGGACAGGGCCCGGGGACACTGAAGCTTTCTTT. Translating gives CASSFPRTGPGDTEAFF.

The J gene is TRBJ1-3, the V gene TRBV6-1, with D unclear. Germline-derived CDR1 and CDR2 are MNHNS and SASEGT. This CDR3 is 13 amino acids long. Trimming removed 7 bases from V and 0 bases from J, with 7 bases in between. The CDR3: CASTALSGNTIYF. Here the CDR3 DNA reads TGTGCCAGCACAGCCCTCTCTGGAAACACCATATATTTT.

The chain uses TRBV7-9 and TRBJ2-1; D remains unclear. This CDR3 has 13 residues. Germline values: CDR1 SEHNR, CDR2 FQNEAQ (reference sequence). V lost 2 bases and J 5 bases, leaving 7 bases between the germline ends. CDR3 loop: CASSLSLNNEQFF. As DNA, the CDR3 is TGTGCCAGCAGCTTATCTCTGAACAATGAGCAGTTCTTC.

In regard to this clone: This likely traces to a read error, being one base from a far larger clone. Different DNA sequences within this sample yield the same CDR3. The chain carries TRBV7-8 and TRBJ2-2, with D possibly TRBD1 on 6 matching bases. The CDR3 has 15 amino acids. Germline assignment: CDR1 SGHVS and CDR2 FQNEAQ. The CDR3 loop is CASSLDRADTGELFF. CDR3 DNA sequence: TGTGCCAGCAGCTTAGACAGGGCCGACACTGGGGAGCTGTTTTTT.

The chain carries TRBV10-3 and TRBJ1-4; perhaps TRBD1 as D (6 bases). This CDR3 region has 15 residues. The germline gives CDR1 ENHRY, CDR2 SYGVKD. Deletions cut 3 bases from V and 5 bases from J, with 13 bases between. The CDR3 sequence: CAISERQDRNEKLFF. The CDR3 bases are TGTGCCATCAGTGAAAGACAGGACCGAAATGAAAAACTGTTTTTT.

The genes are TRBV9 and TRBJ2-1; 8 bases line up with TRBD2. Germline V gene sequence: CDR1 SGDLS, CDR2 YYNGEE. V gave up 1 base and J gave up 1 base; unmatched junction bases: 1. The CDR3 is 15 residues long. CDR3: CASSVLAGSYNEQFF. CDR3 DNA: TGTGCCAGCAGCGTATTAGCGGGATCCTACAATGAGCAGTTCTTC.

Notes on this clone: Since a much larger clone is just one base distant, this may be a read error. The V gene is TRBV18, the J gene TRBJ1-1; 11 nucleotides agree with TRBD1. The CDR3 is 15 residues long. The germline V gene encodes CDR1 KGHSH and CDR2 LQKENI. The DNA of the CDR3 is TGTGCCAGCTCACCAGGGGGACAGGGGGACACTGAAGCTTCCTTT. Protein: CASSPGGQGDTEASF. The full variable domain, completed using reference TRBV18 and TRBJ1-1, is NAGVMQNPRHLVRRRGQEARLRCSPMKGHSHVYWYRQLPEEGLKFMVYLQKENIIDESGMPKERFSAEFPKEGPSILRIQQVVRGDSAAYFCASSPGGQGDTEASFGQGTRLTVV.

V gene TRBV6-5 combines with J gene TRBJ1-4; no firm D call. CDR3 length: 16 amino acids. CDR1 is MNHEY, CDR2 SVGAGI, per germline. V lost 4 bases, J lost 0 bases, and 12 bases lay in between. The CDR3 sequence: CASSFSLTSTNEKLFF. The CDR3 region has the DNA TGTGCCAGCAGTTTTAGTCTGACATCAACTAATGAAAAACTGTTTTTT.

As for this clone: One junction end disagrees with the germline gene, perhaps due to a read error. The chain is built from TRBV7-7 and TRBJ2-2; D not certain. Germline V CDR1 and CDR2: SSHAT, FNYEAQ (reference sequence). This CDR3 has 14 residues. The CDR3 here is CASSLGLNTGELFF. The CDR3 DNA is TGTGCTAGCAGCTTAGGTTTGAACACCGGGGAGCTGTTTTTT.

The chain links TRBV9 to TRBJ1-3; D call uncertain. CDR3 length: 18 amino acids. V was clipped by 0 bases and J by 3 bases, with 19 bases between them. Germline values: CDR1 SGDLS, CDR2 YYNGEE. The CDR3 region has the DNA TGTGCCAGCAGCGTAGCTACCCAGATGGTGGGCCGTGGAAACACCATATATTTT. Translating gives CASSVATQMVGRGNTIYF.